This is a list of T cell receptor beta chains from one sample in a study of T cell repertoires in cytomegalovirus infection. TCRdb independently ran MiXCR on the reads; one entry per CDR3 protein. The table shows some 320,000 distinct CDR3 sequences, with around 9.5% occurring only once. Sequencing was done on a sample of PBMCs. These receptors all come from a human donor in good health (CMV status not recorded). Some clones in this sample may be carry-over from other donors' samples. The CDR3 runs from the conserved cysteine through the conserved F or W. Fields, in order: CDR3 protein, CDR3 DNA, CDR3 length, V gene, J gene, clone size, D gene. The D gene is left open where the match is weak. Clone size is not always given. Where it is, it says once, few, many or a class for expanded clones.

CASSIGTLGAYEQYF	TGTGCCAGTAGTATAGGGACTCTTGGGGCCTACGAGCAGTACTTC	15	TRBV19	TRBJ2-7	few	.
CASSVGSFGNEQFF	TGTGCCAGCAGCGTAGGCAGTTTCGGCAATGAGCAGTTCTTC	14	TRBV9	TRBJ2-1	few	.
CSVFVTEISYNEQFF	TGCAGCGTTTTTGTGACAGAGATCTCCTACAATGAGCAGTTCTTC	15	TRBV29-1	TRBJ2-1	few	.
CASGDAVEAQHF	TGCGCCAGCGGGGACGCCGTAGAGGCCCAGCATTTT	12	TRBV10-2	TRBJ1-5	many	.
CASSLWRDQKLFF	TGTGCCAGCAGCTTATGGAGGGATCAAAAACTGTTTTTT	13	TRBV7-2	TRBJ1-4	many	.
CASSLVIAGKGKTQYF	TGTGCCAGCAGCTTAGTAATAGCGGGAAAGGGAAAGACCCAGTACTTC	16	TRBV7-2	TRBJ2-5	many	TRBD2
CAGGRWNTEAFF	TGTGCGGGGGGACGGTGGAACACTGAAGCTTTCTTT	12	TRBV7-2	TRBJ1-1	many	.
CASGTSGTGPTGELFF	TGTGCTAGTGGGACTTCCGGGACGGGGCCCACCGGGGAGCTGTTTTTT	16	TRBV12-5	TRBJ2-2	few	.
CASSQDMRRFEKLFF	TGTGCCAGCAGCCAAGATATGAGACGGTTTGAAAAACTGTTTTTT	15	TRBV3-1	TRBJ1-4	.	.
CDSSFRSGGSTDTQYF	TGTGACAGCAGCTTTCGTTCAGGCGGCAGCACAGATACGCAGTATTTT	16	TRBV11-3	TRBJ2-3	.	.
CASRSDSRGKLFF	TGTGCCAGCAGATCGGACTCCAGGGGAAAACTGTTTTTT	13	TRBV2	TRBJ1-4	few	.
CSARDIPTGNYGYTF	TGCAGTGCTAGAGATATACCGACAGGGAACTATGGCTACACCTTC	15	TRBV20-1	TRBJ1-2	.	TRBD1
CATSTPSPGGAWQPQHF	TGTGCCACCAGCACCCCATCGCCAGGGGGCGCCTGGCAGCCCCAGCATTTT	17	TRBV15	TRBJ1-5	few	TRBD1
CASSLVREVGNTIYF	TGTGCCAGCAGCTTGGTTCGGGAAGTCGGAAACACCATATATTTT	15	TRBV5-6	TRBJ1-3	few	.
CASMVFSGTYEQYF	TGTGCCAGCATGGTTTTTAGCGGGACTTACGAGCAGTACTTC	14	TRBV28	TRBJ2-7	.	TRBD2
CASSTPSGTGRGNTIYF	TGTGCCAGCAGTACCCCATCCGGGACGGGGAGAGGAAACACCATATATTTT	17	TRBV28	TRBJ1-3	many	.
CASRTNWGVRANYGYTF	TGTGCCAGCAGGACAAACTGGGGGGTTCGGGCTAACTATGGCTACACCTTC	17	TRBV28	TRBJ1-2	.	.
CASSFRTSGSSDTQYF	TGTGCCAGCAGCTTTAGAACTAGCGGGAGTTCAGATACGCAGTATTTT	16	TRBV7-2	TRBJ2-3	many	TRBD2
CASRPGDTNSPLHF	TGTGCCAGCCGCCCGGGAGATACGAATTCACCCCTCCACTTT	14	TRBV28	TRBJ1-6	few	.
CASSLAGLAGVSYNEQFF	TGTGCCAGCAGCTTAGCCGGACTAGCGGGAGTTTCCTACAATGAGCAGTTCTTC	18	TRBV7-2	TRBJ2-1	many	TRBD2
CASSFEGVNEQYF	TGTGCCAGCAGCTTTGAGGGTGTGAACGAGCAGTACTTC	13	TRBV7-9	TRBJ2-7	few	.
CASRDRVGKNIQYF	TGTGCCAGTAGGGACAGGGTAGGCAAAAACATTCAGTACTTC	14	TRBV19	TRBJ2-4	.	TRBD1
CASSSIQPTSGKRAEQFF	TGTGCCAGCAGCTCCATCCAGCCGACTAGCGGGAAGCGGGCTGAGCAGTTCTTC	18	TRBV7-2	TRBJ2-1	many	TRBD2
CASTPDRGSEKLFF	TGTGCCAGCACCCCCGACAGGGGGAGTGAAAAACTGTTTTTT	14	TRBV7-2	TRBJ1-4	many	TRBD1
CASSDRDPGRADTQYF	TGTGCCAGCAGTGACCGGGATCCCGGGCGGGCAGATACGCAGTATTTT	16	TRBV25-1	TRBJ2-3	few	.
CASSSSGQGGYEQYF	TGCGCCAGCAGTTCGTCAGGTCAGGGGGGATACGAGCAGTACTTC	15	TRBV23-1	TRBJ2-7	many	.
CASSHGTSGSFAKNIQYF	TGTGCCAGCAGCCACGGGACTAGCGGGAGTTTTGCCAAAAACATTCAGTACTTC	18	TRBV7-2	TRBJ2-4	few	TRBD2
CASSQVGSSEKLFF	TGCGCCAGCAGCCAAGTCGGCAGTTCAGAAAAACTGTTTTTT	14	TRBV4-3	TRBJ1-4	.	.
CSGVRETDTQYF	TGCAGCGGTGTCCGCGAGACAGATACGCAGTATTTT	12	TRBV29-1	TRBJ2-3	few	.
CSALRGFEQFF	TGCAGTGCCCTGCGGGGGTTTGAGCAGTTCTTC	11	TRBV20-1	TRBJ2-1	few	TRBD2
CASSLVTHPYYGYTF	TGTGCCAGCAGCTTAGTGACCCATCCGTACTATGGCTACACCTTC	15	TRBV11-2	TRBJ1-2	many	.